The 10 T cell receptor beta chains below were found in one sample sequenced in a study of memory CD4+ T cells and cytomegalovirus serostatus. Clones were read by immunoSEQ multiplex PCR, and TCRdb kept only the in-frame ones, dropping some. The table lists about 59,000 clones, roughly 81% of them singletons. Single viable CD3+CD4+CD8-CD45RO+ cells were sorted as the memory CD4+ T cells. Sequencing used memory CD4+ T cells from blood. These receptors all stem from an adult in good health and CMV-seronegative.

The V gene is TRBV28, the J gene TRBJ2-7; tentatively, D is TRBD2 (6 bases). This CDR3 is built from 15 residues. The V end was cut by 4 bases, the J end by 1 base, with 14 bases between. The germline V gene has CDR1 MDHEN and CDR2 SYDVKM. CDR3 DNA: TGTGCCAGCAGTTGGCCGGGACTGGGGTCCTACGAGCAGTACTTC. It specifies CASSWPGLGSYEQYF. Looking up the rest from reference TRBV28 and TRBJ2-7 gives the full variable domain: DVKVTQSSRYLVKRTGEKVFLECVQDMDHENMFWYRQDPGLGLRLIYFSYDVKMKEKGDIPEGYSVSREKKERFSLILESASTNQTSMYLCASSWPGLGSYEQYFGPGTRLTVT.

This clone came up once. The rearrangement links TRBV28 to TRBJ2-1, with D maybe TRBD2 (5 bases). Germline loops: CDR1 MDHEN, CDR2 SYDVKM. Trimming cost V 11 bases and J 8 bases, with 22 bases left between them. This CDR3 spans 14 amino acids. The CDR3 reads CAGSSRLLLDEQFF. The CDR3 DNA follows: TGTGCCGGAAGTTCAAGACTATTGCTCGATGAGCAGTTCTTC.

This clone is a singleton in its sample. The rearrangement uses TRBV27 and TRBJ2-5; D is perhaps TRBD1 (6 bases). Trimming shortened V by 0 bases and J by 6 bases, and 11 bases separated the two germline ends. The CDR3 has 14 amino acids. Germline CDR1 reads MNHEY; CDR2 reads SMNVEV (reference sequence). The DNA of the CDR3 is TGTGCCAGCAGTTTATCTTTCGGGGACAAGACCCAGTACTTC. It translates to CASSLSFGDKTQYF.

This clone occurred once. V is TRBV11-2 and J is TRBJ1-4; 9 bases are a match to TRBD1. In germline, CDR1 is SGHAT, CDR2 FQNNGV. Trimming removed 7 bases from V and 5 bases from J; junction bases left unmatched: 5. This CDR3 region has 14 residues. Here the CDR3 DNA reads TGTGCCAGCACCCATGGACAGGGGAATGAAAAACTGTTTTTT. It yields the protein CASTHGQGNEKLFF. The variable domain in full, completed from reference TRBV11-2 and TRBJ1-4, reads EAGVAQSPRYKIIEKRQSVAFWCNPISGHATLYWYQQILGQGPKLLIQFQNNGVVDDSQLPKDRFSAERLKGVDSTLKIQPAKLEDSAVYLCASTHGQGNEKLFFGSGTQLSVL.

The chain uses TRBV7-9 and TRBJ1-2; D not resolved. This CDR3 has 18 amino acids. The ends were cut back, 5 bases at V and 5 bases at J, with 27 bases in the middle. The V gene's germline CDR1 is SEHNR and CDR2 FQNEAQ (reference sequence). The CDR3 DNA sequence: TGTGCCAGCAGCCCCAACCACGCAGGCCCAAGCACAAAATATGGCTACACCTTC. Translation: CASSPNHAGPSTKYGYTF.

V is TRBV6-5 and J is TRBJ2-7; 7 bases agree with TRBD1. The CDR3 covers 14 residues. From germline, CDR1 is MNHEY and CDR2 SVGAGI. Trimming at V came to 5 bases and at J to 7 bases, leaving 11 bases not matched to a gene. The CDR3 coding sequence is TGTGCCAGCAGTGGGACAGTGCTCCTACGAGAGCAGTACTTC. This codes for CASSGTVLLREQYF.

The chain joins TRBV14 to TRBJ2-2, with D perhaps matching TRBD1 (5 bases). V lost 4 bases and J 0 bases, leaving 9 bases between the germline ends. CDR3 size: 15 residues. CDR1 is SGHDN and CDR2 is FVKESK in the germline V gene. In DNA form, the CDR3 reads TGTGCCAGCAGCCCGACCAGGGCGAACACCGGGGAGCTGTTTTTT. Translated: CASSPTRANTGELFF.

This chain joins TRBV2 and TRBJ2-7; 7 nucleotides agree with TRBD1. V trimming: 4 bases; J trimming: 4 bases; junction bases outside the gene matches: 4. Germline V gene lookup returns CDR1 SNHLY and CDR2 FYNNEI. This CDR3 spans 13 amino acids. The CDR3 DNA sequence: TGTGCCAGCAGTGGACAGGGTGGTTACGAGCAGTACTTC. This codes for CASSGQGGYEQYF.

CDR3 sequence: CASSEGGGDVGAVNNEQFF. The CDR3 nucleotides read TGTGCCAGCAGTGAGGGTGGTGGGGACGTGGGAGCGGTTAACAATGAGCAGTTCTTC. The chain employs TRBV2 and TRBJ2-1, with D perhaps matching TRBD1 or TRBD2 (5 bases each). V lost 3 bases to trimming and J lost 5 bases, with 26 bases between them. CDR3 length: 19 residues. Germline CDR1 and CDR2: SNHLY and FYNNEI.

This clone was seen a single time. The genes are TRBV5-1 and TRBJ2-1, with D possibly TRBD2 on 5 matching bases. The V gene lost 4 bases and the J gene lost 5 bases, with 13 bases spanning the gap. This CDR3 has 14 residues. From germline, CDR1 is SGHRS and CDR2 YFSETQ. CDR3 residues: CASSIKPSNNEQFF. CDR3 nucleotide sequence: TGCGCCAGCAGCATCAAGCCTAGCAACAATGAGCAGTTCTTC.